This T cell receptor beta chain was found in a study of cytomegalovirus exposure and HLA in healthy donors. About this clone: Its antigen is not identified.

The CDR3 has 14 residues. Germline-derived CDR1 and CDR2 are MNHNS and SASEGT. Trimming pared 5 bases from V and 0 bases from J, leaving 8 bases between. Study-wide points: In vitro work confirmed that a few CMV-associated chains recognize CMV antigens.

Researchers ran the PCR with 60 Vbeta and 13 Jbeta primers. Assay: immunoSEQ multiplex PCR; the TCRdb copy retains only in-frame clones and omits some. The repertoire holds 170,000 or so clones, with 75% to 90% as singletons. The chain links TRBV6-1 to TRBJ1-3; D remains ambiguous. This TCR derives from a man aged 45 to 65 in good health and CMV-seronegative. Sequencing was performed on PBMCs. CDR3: CASSPLLSGNTIYF. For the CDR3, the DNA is TGTGCCAGCAGTCCATTACTCTCTGGAAACACCATATATTTT.